This T cell receptor beta chain came from a study of cytomegalovirus exposure and HLA in healthy donors. Study in general: The same platform as the 650 to 700 first-cohort repertoires was used for the 90 to 150 validation repertoires, a later analysis reported.

The V and J ends lost 4 bases and 7 bases, in that order; junction bases with no gene match: 15. In germline, CDR1 is SGHRS, CDR2 YFSETQ. The CDR3 is 18 amino acids. Only in-frame clones appear in the TCRdb table, and some are missing; sequencing was by immunoSEQ multiplex PCR. The data hold about 260,000 clones, with around 90% observed a single time. The sequenced material came from PBMCs. This sequence joins TRBV5-1 and TRBJ2-2, with 11 bases aligning to TRBD1. The source of this sequence is a woman younger than 45 in good health and CMV-seronegative. The CDR3 bases are TGCGCCAGCAGCCTCCGGACAGGGGGCTCTCTAGCGGGCGGGGAGCTGTTTTTT. Amino acids: CASSLRTGGSLAGGELFF.